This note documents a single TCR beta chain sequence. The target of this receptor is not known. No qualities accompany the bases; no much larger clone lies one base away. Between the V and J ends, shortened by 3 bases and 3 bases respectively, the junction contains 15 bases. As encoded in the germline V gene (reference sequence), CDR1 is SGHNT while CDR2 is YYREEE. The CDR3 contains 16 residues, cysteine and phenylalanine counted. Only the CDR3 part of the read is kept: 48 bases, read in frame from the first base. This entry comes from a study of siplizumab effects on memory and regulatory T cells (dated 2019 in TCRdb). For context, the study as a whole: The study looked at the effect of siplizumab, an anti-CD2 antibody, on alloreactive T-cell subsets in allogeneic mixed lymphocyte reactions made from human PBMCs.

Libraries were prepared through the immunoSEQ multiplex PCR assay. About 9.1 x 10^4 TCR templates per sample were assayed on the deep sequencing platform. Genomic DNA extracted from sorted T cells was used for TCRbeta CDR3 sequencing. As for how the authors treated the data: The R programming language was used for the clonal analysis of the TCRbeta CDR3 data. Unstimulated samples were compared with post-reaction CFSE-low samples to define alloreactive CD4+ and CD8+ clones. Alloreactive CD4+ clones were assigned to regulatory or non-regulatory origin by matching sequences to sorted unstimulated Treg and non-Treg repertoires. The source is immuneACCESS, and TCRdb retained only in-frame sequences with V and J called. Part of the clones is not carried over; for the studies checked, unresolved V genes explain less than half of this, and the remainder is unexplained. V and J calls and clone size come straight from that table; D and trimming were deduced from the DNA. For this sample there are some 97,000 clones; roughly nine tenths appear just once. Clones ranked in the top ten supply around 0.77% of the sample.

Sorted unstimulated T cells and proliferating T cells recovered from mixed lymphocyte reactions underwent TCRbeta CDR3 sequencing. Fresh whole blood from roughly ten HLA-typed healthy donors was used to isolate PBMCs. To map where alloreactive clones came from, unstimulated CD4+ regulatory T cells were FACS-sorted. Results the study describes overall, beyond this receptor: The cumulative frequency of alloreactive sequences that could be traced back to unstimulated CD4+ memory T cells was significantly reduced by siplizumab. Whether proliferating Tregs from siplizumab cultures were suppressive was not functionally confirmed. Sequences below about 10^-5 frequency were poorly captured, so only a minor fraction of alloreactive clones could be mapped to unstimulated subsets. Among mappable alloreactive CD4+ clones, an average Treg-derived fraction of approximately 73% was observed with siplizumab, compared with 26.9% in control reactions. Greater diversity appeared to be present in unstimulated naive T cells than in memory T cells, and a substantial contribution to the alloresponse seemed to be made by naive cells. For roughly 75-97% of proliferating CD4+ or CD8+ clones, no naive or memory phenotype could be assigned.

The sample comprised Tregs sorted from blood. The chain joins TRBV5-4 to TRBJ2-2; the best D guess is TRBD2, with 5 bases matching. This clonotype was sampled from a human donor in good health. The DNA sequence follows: TGTGCCAGCAGCTACATGGCCGGGATTTACACCGGGGAGCTGTTTTTT. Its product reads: CASSYMAGIYTGELFF. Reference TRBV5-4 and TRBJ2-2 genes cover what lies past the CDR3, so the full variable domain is ETGVTQSPTHLIKTRGQQVTLRCSSQSGHNTVSWYQQALGQGPQFIFQYYREEENGRGNFPPRFSGLQFPNYSSELNVNALELDDSALYLCASSYMAGIYTGELFFGEGSRLTVL.